These T cell receptor beta chains were read from a single sample in a study of blood T cell repertoires in COVID-19. Only in-frame clones appear in the TCRdb table, and some are missing; sequencing was by immunoSEQ multiplex PCR. The sample includes around 300,000 clones, 89% of them seen just once. The sequenced sample was peripheral blood. All receptors come from a woman aged 40 to 50 who had recovered from COVID-19. Both conserved end residues are part of each CDR3. The D gene is left open where the match is weak. Expanded clones get a size class; other rows say once, few or many, or leave the size out.

j_call: TRBJ2-2
d_call: TRBD1
v_call: TRBV5-1
clone_size: NA
cdr3_aa: CASSTGQGATGELFF
cdr3_nt: TGCGCCAGCAGCACCGGACAGGGGGCCACCGGGGAGCTGTTTTTT

j_call: TRBJ2-5
d_call: NA
v_call: TRBV12-3/TRBV12-4
clone_size: NA
cdr3_aa: CASTPGAWETQYF
cdr3_nt: TGTGCCAGCACCCCTGGGGCATGGGAGACCCAGTACTTC

j_call: TRBJ2-7
d_call: TRBD2
v_call: TRBV9
clone_size: NA
cdr3_aa: CASSVSSGRAGEQYF
cdr3_nt: TGTGCCAGCAGCGTAAGCAGCGGGAGGGCCGGGGAGCAGTACTTC

j_call: TRBJ1-3
d_call: NA
v_call: TRBV19
clone_size: few
cdr3_aa: CASSLSGNTIYF
cdr3_nt: TGTGCCAGTAGCCTATCTGGAAACACCATATATTTT

j_call: TRBJ2-7
d_call: NA
v_call: TRBV6-5
clone_size: once
cdr3_aa: CASSTVGVPYEQYF
cdr3_nt: TGTGCCAGCAGTACCGTAGGGGTCCCCTACGAGCAGTACTTC

j_call: TRBJ2-1
d_call: TRBD2
v_call: TRBV6-5
clone_size: many
cdr3_aa: CASRYTLAGAYNEQFF
cdr3_nt: TGTGCCAGCAGATACACTCTAGCGGGAGCATACAATGAGCAGTTCTTC

j_call: TRBJ2-1
d_call: TRBD2
v_call: TRBV7-8
clone_size: once
cdr3_aa: CASSLESLAGLNEQFF
cdr3_nt: TGTGCCAGCAGCTTAGAGTCGCTAGCGGGTCTCAATGAGCAGTTCTTC

j_call: TRBJ2-3
d_call: NA
v_call: TRBV5-5
clone_size: NA
cdr3_aa: CASSFWAGATDTQYF
cdr3_nt: TGTGCCAGCAGCTTCTGGGCAGGGGCGACAGATACGCAGTATTTT

j_call: TRBJ2-7
d_call: NA
v_call: TRBV30
clone_size: NA
cdr3_aa: CAWSEPVLHF
cdr3_nt: TGTGCCTGGAGCGAGCCCGTCTTGCACTTC

j_call: TRBJ1-2
d_call: NA
v_call: TRBV7-2
clone_size: once
cdr3_aa: CASSILTANYGYTF
cdr3_nt: TGTGCCAGCAGCATCCTGACAGCTAACTATGGCTACACCTTC

j_call: TRBJ2-1
d_call: TRBD2
v_call: TRBV11-2
clone_size: few
cdr3_aa: CASSLGGLAPYNEQFF
cdr3_nt: TGTGCCAGCAGCTTAGGGGGACTAGCGCCGTACAATGAGCAGTTCTTC

j_call: TRBJ2-2
d_call: TRBD1
v_call: TRBV24-1
clone_size: NA
cdr3_aa: CATSGATGTIFANTGELFF
cdr3_nt: TGTGCCACCAGTGGGGCGACAGGGACAATATTCGCGAACACCGGGGAGCTGTTTTTT

j_call: TRBJ2-7
d_call: NA
v_call: TRBV7-7
clone_size: NA
cdr3_aa: CASSEGQGLGYDRQYF
cdr3_nt: TGTGCTAGCAGCGAGGGACAAGGGTTGGGGTACGATCGGCAGTACTTC

j_call: TRBJ1-2
d_call: NA
v_call: TRBV19
clone_size: NA
cdr3_aa: CASSTGDYGYTF
cdr3_nt: TGTGCCAGTAGTACAGGGGACTATGGCTACACCTTC

j_call: TRBJ2-1
d_call: TRBD2
v_call: TRBV5-5
clone_size: once
cdr3_aa: CASSLDGGSYNEQFF
cdr3_nt: TGTGCCAGCAGCTTGGACGGGGGGTCATACAATGAGCAGTTCTTC

j_call: TRBJ2-1
d_call: NA
v_call: TRBV7-2
clone_size: NA
cdr3_aa: CASSFGGGIRYNEQFF
cdr3_nt: TGTGCCAGCAGCTTCGGTGGCGGGATTAGGTACAATGAGCAGTTCTTC

j_call: TRBJ2-2
d_call: NA
v_call: TRBV18
clone_size: NA
cdr3_aa: CASSPDSTTGELFF
cdr3_nt: TGTGCCAGCTCACCGGACTCAACCACCGGGGAGCTGTTTTTT

j_call: TRBJ1-1
d_call: NA
v_call: TRBV28
clone_size: NA
cdr3_aa: CASSLPGTNTEAFF
cdr3_nt: TGTGCCAGCAGTTTACCGGGAACGAACACTGAAGCTTTCTTT

j_call: TRBJ2-5
d_call: NA
v_call: TRBV6-2/TRBV6-3
clone_size: NA
cdr3_aa: CASSPRGRLETQYF
cdr3_nt: TGTGCCAGCAGTCCCCGAGGTAGACTGGAGACCCAGTACTTC

j_call: TRBJ2-2
d_call: TRBD2
v_call: TRBV6-1
clone_size: NA
cdr3_aa: CASSEQGGTGELFF
cdr3_nt: TGTGCCAGCAGTGAACAGGGAGGGACCGGGGAGCTGTTTTTT

j_call: TRBJ2-3
d_call: NA
v_call: TRBV5-6
clone_size: NA
cdr3_aa: CASSFRGGTDTQYF
cdr3_nt: TGTGCCAGCAGCTTCCGCGGGGGCACAGATACGCAGTATTTT

j_call: TRBJ2-7
d_call: TRBD2
v_call: TRBV7-8
clone_size: NA
cdr3_aa: CASSLTSGAYEQYF
cdr3_nt: TGTGCCAGCAGCTTAACTAGCGGGGCCTACGAGCAGTACTTC

j_call: TRBJ1-2
d_call: NA
v_call: TRBV3-1/TRBV3-2
clone_size: NA
cdr3_aa: CASSQGHGYTF
cdr3_nt: TGTGCCAGCAGCCAGGGGCACGGCTACACCTTC

j_call: TRBJ2-7
d_call: NA
v_call: TRBV18
clone_size: NA
cdr3_aa: CASSPGSPAYEQYF
cdr3_nt: TGTGCCAGCTCACCAGGTAGTCCCGCCTACGAGCAGTACTTC

j_call: TRBJ2-5
d_call: NA
v_call: TRBV5-1
clone_size: NA
cdr3_aa: CASSGQGPQETQYF
cdr3_nt: TGCGCCAGCAGCGGCCAGGGGCCCCAAGAGACCCAGTACTTC